This TCR beta chain was obtained from a study of post-analysis software for immune sequencing data. About the research overall: Included courses were relapsing-remitting and secondary progressive multiple sclerosis; progressive-relapsing multiple sclerosis was also included.

Unique molecular identifiers tagged the TCR beta cDNA libraries. From roughly 1 to 10 million T cells, 450,000 to 550,000 cDNA molecules were obtained. TCRdb analysed the PCR reads with MiXCR anew, one entry per CDR3 protein. Among about 260,000 distinct CDR3 sequences listed, approximately 34% were seen once. General study results and limits: Five or six TRBV segments, TRBV5-6, TRBV5-1 and TRBV20-1 among them, were found more frequent in patients than controls. The normalized Chao1 diversity of multiple sclerosis patients was significantly lower than that of controls.

Points on this clonotype: Antigen specificity is unknown. This sequence may be a read error, since a much larger clone differs from it by one base.

The CDR3 spans 14 residues. Germline V gene sequence: CDR1 SGHKS, CDR2 YYEKEE (reference sequence). The V gene end was trimmed by 3 bases and the J gene end by 3 bases; junction bases not matched to a gene: 2. V usage is TRBV5-5 and J usage is TRBJ1-4; 7 bases line up with TRBD1. Sample: blood. This TCR derives from a girl aged 10-17 years with multiple sclerosis. CDR3 loop: CASSWGQPNEKLFF. The CDR3 bases are TGTGCCAGCAGCTGGGGACAGCCTAATGAAAAACTGTTTTTT.